This entry is about one TCR beta chain. Its antigen is unidentified. The data are from a study of blood T cells in healthy people across ages. Overall study results and limits: Long-lived and aged donors differed, with more naive CD4+ cells and higher diversity in the long-lived.

A second PCR, run for roughly 7 to 11 cycles, used a sample-barcoded 5' primer plus a J-beta primer mix. Tagging of each cDNA molecule was performed by a template-switch adaptor with 12 random nucleotides. Each sample provided no less than 2.5 million CDR3-containing paired-end reads. Via MiXCR, TCRdb re-called the 5' RACE reads, giving one row per CDR3 protein. The data contain 650,000 to 800,000 distinct CDR3 sequences, roughly 44% of them singletons. Germline V gene sequence: CDR1 SGHTA, CDR2 FQGNSA. This CDR3 region has 15 residues. In terms of origin and age, donors were healthy Caucasian individuals from Russia aged 6 to 90.

Sequenced sample: blood. J is TRBJ2-1 and V is TRBV7-2, with 8 bases matching TRBD1. TRBJ2-7 explains the end of the DNA better; the J call may be wrong. This TCR was recovered from a man in his fifties or sixties in good health. CDR3 loop: CASTLRTGYGYEQYF. The CDR3 coding sequence is TGTGCCAGCACCCTGCGGACAGGGTACGGCTACGAGCAGTACTTC.